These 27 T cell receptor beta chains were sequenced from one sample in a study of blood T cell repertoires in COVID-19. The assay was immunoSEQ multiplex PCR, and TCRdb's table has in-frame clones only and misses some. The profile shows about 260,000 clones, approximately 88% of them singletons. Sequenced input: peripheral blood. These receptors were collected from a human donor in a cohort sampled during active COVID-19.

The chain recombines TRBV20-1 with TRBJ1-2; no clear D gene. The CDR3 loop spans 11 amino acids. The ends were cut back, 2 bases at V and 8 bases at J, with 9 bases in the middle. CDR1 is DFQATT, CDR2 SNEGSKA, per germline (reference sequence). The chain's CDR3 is CSARPTVGYTF. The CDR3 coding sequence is TGCAGTGCTAGACCCACAGTGGGCTACACCTTC.

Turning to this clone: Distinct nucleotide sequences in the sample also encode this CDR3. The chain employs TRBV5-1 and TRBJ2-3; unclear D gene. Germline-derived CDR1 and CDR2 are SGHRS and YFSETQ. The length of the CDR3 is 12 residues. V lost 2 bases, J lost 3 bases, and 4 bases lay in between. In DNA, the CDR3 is TGCGCCAGCAGCTTAACTACAGATACGCAGTATTTT. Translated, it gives CASSLTTDTQYF.

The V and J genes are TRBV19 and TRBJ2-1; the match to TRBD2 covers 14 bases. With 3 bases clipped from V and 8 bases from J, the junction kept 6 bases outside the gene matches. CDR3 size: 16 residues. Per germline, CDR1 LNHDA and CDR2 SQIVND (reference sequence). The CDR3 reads CASSIPGLAGGDEQFF. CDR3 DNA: TGTGCCAGTAGTATCCCCGGACTAGCGGGAGGCGATGAGCAGTTCTTC. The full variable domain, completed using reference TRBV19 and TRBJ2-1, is DGGITQSPKYLFRKEGQNVTLSCEQNLNHDAMYWYRQDPGQGLRLIYYSQIVNDFQKGDIAEGYSVSREKKESFPLTVTSAQKNPTAFYLCASSIPGLAGGDEQFFGPGTRLTVL.

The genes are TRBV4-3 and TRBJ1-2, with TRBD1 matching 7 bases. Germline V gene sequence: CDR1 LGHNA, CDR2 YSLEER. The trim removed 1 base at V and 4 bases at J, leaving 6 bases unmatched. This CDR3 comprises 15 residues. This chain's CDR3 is CASSQVPGQRYGYTF. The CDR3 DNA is TGCGCCAGCAGCCAAGTGCCGGGACAGCGCTATGGCTACACCTTC.

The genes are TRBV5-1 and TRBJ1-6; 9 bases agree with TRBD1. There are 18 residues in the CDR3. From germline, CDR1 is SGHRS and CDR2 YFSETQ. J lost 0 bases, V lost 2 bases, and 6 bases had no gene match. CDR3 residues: CASSFYLQGASYNSPLHF. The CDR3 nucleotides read TGCGCCAGCAGCTTCTACTTACAGGGGGCCTCCTATAATTCACCCCTCCACTTT.

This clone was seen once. CDR3 residues: CASSIGGEGAGSNQPQHF. CDR3 coding DNA: TGTGCCAGTAGTATAGGTGGTGAGGGGGCGGGGAGCAATCAGCCCCAGCATTTT. The rearrangement uses TRBV19 and TRBJ1-5; 7 bases fit TRBD1. Losses at the gene ends were 1 base for V and 1 base for J; bases not matched to a gene: 10. The CDR3 length is 18 residues. Germline values: CDR1 LNHDA, CDR2 SQIVND (reference sequence). Variable domain in full (rest from reference TRBV19 and TRBJ1-5): DGGITQSPKYLFRKEGQNVTLSCEQNLNHDAMYWYRQDPGQGLRLIYYSQIVNDFQKGDIAEGYSVSREKKESFPLTVTSAQKNPTAFYLCASSIGGEGAGSNQPQHFGDGTRLSIL.

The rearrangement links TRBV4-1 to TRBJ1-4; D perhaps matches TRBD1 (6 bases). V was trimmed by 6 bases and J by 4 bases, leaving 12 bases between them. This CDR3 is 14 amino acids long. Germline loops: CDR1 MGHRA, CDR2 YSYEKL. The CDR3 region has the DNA TGCGCCAGCAGGCACCAGGGGAGTAATGAAAAACTGTTTTTT. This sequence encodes CASRHQGSNEKLFF.

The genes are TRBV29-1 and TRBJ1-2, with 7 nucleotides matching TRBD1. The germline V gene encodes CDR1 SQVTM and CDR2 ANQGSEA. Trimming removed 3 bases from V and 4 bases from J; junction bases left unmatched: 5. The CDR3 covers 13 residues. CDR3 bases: TGCAGCGTTGAGATAGGGGGCAGCTATGGCTACACCTTC. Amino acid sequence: CSVEIGGSYGYTF.

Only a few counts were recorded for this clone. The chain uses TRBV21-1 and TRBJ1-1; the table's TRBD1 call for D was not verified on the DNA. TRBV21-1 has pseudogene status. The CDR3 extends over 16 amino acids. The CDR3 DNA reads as TGTGCCAGCGGGAAGACCGGGACAGCGAGGAACACTGAAGCTTTCTTT. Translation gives CASGKTGTARNTEAFF.

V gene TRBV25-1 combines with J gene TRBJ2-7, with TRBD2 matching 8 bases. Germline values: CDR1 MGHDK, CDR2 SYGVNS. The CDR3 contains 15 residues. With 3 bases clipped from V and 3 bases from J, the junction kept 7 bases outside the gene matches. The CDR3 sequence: CASSDGAGVSYEQYF. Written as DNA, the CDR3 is TGTGCCAGCAGTGATGGAGCGGGAGTAAGCTACGAGCAGTACTTC.

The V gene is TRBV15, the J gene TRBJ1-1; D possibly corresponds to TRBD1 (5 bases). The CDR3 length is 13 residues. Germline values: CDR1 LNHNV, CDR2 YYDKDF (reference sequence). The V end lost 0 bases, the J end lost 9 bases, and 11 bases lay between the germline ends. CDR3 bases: TGTGCCACCAGCAGAGATATGCAGGGCAAAGCTTTCTTT. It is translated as CATSRDMQGKAFF.

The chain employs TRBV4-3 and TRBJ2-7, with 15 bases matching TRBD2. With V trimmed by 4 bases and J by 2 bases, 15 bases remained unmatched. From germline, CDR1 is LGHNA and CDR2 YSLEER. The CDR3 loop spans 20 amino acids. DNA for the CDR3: TGCGCCAGCAGCCCTGGGTGGGCCGGGACTAGCGGGAGGTTGACCTACGAGCAGTACTTC. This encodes CASSPGWAGTSGRLTYEQYF.

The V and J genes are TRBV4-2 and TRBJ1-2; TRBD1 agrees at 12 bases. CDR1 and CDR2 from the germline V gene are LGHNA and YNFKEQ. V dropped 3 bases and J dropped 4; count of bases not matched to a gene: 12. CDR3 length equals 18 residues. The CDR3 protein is CASSQATGQGASSYGYTF. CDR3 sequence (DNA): TGTGCCAGCAGCCAGGCCACGGGACAGGGGGCCTCTAGCTATGGCTACACCTTC.

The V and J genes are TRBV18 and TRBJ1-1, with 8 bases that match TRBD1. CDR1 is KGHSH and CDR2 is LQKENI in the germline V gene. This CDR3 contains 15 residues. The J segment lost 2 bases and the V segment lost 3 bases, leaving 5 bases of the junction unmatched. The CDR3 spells CASSPTGALNTEAFF. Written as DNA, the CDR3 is TGTGCCAGCTCACCGACAGGGGCCCTAAACACTGAAGCTTTCTTT.

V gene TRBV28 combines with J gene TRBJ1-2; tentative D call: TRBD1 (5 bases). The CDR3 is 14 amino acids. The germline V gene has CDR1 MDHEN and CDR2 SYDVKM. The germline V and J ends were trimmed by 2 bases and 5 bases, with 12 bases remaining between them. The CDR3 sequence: CASSLRAGGYGYTF. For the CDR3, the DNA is TGTGCCAGCAGTTTAAGGGCGGGGGGTTATGGCTACACCTTC.

The CDR3 is CASSQDSRLANEKLFF. Written as DNA, the CDR3 is TGCGCCAGCAGCCAAGATTCGAGGCTAGCTAATGAAAAACTGTTTTTT. The genes are TRBV4-3 and TRBJ1-4; D is ambiguous. Germline lookup yields CDR1 LGHNA and CDR2 YSLEER. The CDR3 extends over 16 amino acids. V lost 0 bases and J lost 3, with 11 bases in between.

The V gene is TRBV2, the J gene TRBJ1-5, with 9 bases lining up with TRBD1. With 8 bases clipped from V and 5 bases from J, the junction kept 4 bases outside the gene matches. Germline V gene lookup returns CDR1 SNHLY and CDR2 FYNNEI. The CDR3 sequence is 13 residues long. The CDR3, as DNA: TGTGCCAGCGGGACAGGGTGGGATCAGCCCCAGCATTTT. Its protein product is CASGTGWDQPQHF.

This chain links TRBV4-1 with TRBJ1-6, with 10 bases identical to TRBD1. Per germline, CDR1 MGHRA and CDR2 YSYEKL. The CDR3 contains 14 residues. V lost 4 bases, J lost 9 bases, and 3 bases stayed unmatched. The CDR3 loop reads CASSPTGGVSPLHF. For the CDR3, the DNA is TGCGCCAGCAGCCCGACAGGGGGCGTTTCACCCCTCCACTTT.

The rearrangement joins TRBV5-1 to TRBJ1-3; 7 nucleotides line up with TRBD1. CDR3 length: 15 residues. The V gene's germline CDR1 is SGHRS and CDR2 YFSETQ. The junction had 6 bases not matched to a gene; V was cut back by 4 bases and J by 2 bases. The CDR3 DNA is TGCGCCAGCAGCCTGGGGGACAGCACTGGAAACACCATATATTTT. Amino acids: CASSLGDSTGNTIYF. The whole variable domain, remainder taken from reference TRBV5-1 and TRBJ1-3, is KAGVTQTPRYLIKTRGQQVTLSCSPISGHRSVSWYQQTPGQGLQFLFEYFSETQRNKGNFPGRFSGRQFSNSRSEMNVSTLELGDSALYLCASSLGDSTGNTIYFGEGSWLTVV.

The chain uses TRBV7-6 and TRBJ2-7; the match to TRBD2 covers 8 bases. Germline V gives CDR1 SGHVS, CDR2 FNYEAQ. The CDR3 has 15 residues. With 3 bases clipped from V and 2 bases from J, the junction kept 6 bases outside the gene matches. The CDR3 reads CASSLSGSDTYEQYF. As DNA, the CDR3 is TGTGCCAGCAGCTTGAGCGGGAGTGATACCTACGAGCAGTACTTC.

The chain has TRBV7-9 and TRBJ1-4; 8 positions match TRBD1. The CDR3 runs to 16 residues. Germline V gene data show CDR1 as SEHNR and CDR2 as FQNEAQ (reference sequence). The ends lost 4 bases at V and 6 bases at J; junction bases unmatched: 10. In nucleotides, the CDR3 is TGTGCCAGCAGCTCTGAGGACAGGGAAATATATGAAAAACTGTTTTTT. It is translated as CASSSEDREIYEKLFF.

The CDR3 nucleotides read TGCAGCGTTGGGACAGGGAAAAGGTACGAGCAGTACTTC. Translating it yields CSVGTGKRYEQYF. The rearrangement joins TRBV29-1 to TRBJ2-7; 8 positions agree with TRBD1. This CDR3 has 13 amino acids. Germline loops: CDR1 SQVTM, CDR2 ANQGSEA. V lost 4 bases and J lost 4; bases outside the gene matches: 6.

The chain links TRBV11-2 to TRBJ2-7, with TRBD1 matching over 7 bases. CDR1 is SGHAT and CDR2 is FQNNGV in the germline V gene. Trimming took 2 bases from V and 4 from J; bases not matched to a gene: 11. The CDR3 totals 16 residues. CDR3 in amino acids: CASSLLGGQWTYEQYF. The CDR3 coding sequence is TGTGCCAGCAGCTTATTAGGGGGACAGTGGACGTACGAGCAGTACTTC.

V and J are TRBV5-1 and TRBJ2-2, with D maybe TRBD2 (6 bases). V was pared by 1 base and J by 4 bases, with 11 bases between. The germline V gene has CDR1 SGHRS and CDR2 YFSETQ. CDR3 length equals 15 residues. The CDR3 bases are TGCGCCAGCAGCTTGCGGAGGGGAGGCACCGGGGAGCTGTTTTTT. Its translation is CASSLRRGGTGELFF.

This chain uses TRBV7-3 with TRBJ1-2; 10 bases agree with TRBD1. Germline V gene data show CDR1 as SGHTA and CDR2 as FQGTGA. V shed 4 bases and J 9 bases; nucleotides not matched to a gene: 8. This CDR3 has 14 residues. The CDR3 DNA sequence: TGTGCCAGCAGCTCGACAGGGGGCGCAGAAAGCTACACCTTC. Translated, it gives CASSSTGGAESYTF.

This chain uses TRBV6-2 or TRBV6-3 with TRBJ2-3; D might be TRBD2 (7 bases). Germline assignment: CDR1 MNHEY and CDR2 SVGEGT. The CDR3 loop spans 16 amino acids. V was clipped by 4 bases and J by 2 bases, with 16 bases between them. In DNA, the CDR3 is TGTGCCAGCAGTTCGCGGGGGCCCGGATCCACAGATACGCAGTATTTT. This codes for CASSSRGPGSTDTQYF.

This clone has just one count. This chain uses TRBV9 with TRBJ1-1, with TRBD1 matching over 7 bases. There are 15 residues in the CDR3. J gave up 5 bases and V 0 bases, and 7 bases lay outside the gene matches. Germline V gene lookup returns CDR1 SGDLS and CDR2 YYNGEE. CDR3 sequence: CASSVGQGSVTEAFF. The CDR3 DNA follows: TGTGCCAGCAGCGTAGGACAGGGTTCAGTTACTGAAGCTTTCTTT.